The rows below give T cell receptor beta chains drawn from one sample of a study of blood T cell repertoires in COVID-19. TCRdb's copy holds only in-frame clones and misses some; the assay was immunoSEQ multiplex PCR. Of over 350,000 clones detected, roughly 85% appear once; the ten largest clones hold more than 1.4%. Sequencing input: peripheral blood. The source of these receptors is a young woman with active or convalescent COVID-19. CDR3s include the opening cysteine and the closing phenylalanine or tryptophan. Each record gives: D gene, clone size, J gene, V gene, CDR3 protein, CDR3 DNA. The D gene is left open where the match is weak. Clone sizes are given selectively: once, few, many, or a class where the clone is expanded.

D gene: NA
clone size: NA
J gene: TRBJ1-4
V gene: TRBV7-8
CDR3 protein: CASSQGPGWEKLFF
CDR3 DNA: TGTGCCAGCAGCCAGGGCCCGGGATGGGAAAAACTGTTTTTT

D gene: NA
clone size: NA
J gene: TRBJ2-2
V gene: TRBV5-1
CDR3 protein: CASSFTRNTGELFF
CDR3 DNA: TGCGCCAGCAGCTTTACCAGGAACACCGGGGAGCTGTTTTTT

D gene: TRBD2
clone size: once
J gene: TRBJ2-1
V gene: TRBV6-2/TRBV6-3
CDR3 protein: CASSYSPREVSYNEQFF
CDR3 DNA: TGTGCCAGCAGTTACTCCCCCCGGGAGGTCTCCTACAATGAGCAGTTCTTC

D gene: TRBD1
clone size: once
J gene: TRBJ2-7
V gene: TRBV7-2
CDR3 protein: CASSFSGRGHYEQYF
CDR3 DNA: TGTGCCAGCAGCTTTTCGGGCAGGGGGCACTACGAGCAGTACTTC

D gene: TRBD2
clone size: NA
J gene: TRBJ2-1
V gene: TRBV6-6
CDR3 protein: CASRRRLAGAYNEQFF
CDR3 DNA: TGTGCCAGCAGGCGTAGACTAGCGGGGGCCTACAATGAGCAGTTCTTC

D gene: TRBD2
clone size: NA
J gene: TRBJ2-1
V gene: TRBV6-1
CDR3 protein: CASSEGLAGGNEQFF
CDR3 DNA: TGTGCCAGCAGTGAAGGACTAGCGGGGGGCAATGAGCAGTTCTTC

D gene: NA
clone size: NA
J gene: TRBJ1-3
V gene: TRBV11-2
CDR3 protein: CASSLVVAGPYSGNTIYF
CDR3 DNA: TGTGCCAGCAGCTTAGTAGTTGCGGGTCCCTACTCTGGAAACACCATATATTTT

D gene: NA
clone size: NA
J gene: TRBJ2-2
V gene: TRBV15
CDR3 protein: CATSREAQLTGELFF
CDR3 DNA: TGTGCCACCAGCAGAGAGGCACAGCTCACCGGGGAGCTGTTTTTT

D gene: TRBD1
clone size: few
J gene: TRBJ1-1
V gene: TRBV5-1
CDR3 protein: CASSTGQGAMNTEAFF
CDR3 DNA: TGCGCCAGCAGCACCGGACAGGGGGCCATGAACACTGAAGCTTTCTTT

D gene: TRBD1
clone size: NA
J gene: TRBJ1-6
V gene: TRBV11-2
CDR3 protein: CASSLVGTENSPLHF
CDR3 DNA: TGTGCCAGCAGCTTAGTAGGGACAGAGAATTCACCCCTCCACTTT

D gene: NA
clone size: NA
J gene: TRBJ2-3
V gene: TRBV25-1
CDR3 protein: CASSEYLQSDTQYF
CDR3 DNA: TGTGCCAGCAGTGAATATTTACAGTCAGATACGCAGTATTTT

D gene: TRBD1
clone size: NA
J gene: TRBJ1-1
V gene: TRBV6-6
CDR3 protein: CASSYYRTGLNTEAFF
CDR3 DNA: TGTGCCAGCAGTTACTATCGGACAGGACTGAACACTGAAGCTTTCTTT

D gene: NA
clone size: NA
J gene: TRBJ2-1
V gene: TRBV4-1
CDR3 protein: CASSQARGEDNEQFF
CDR3 DNA: TGCGCCAGCAGCCAAGCCAGGGGGGAGGACAATGAGCAGTTCTTC

D gene: NA
clone size: NA
J gene: TRBJ2-1
V gene: TRBV5-1
CDR3 protein: CASSLDIGNEQFF
CDR3 DNA: TGCGCCAGCAGCTTAGATATCGGCAATGAGCAGTTCTTC

D gene: NA
clone size: NA
J gene: TRBJ1-6
V gene: TRBV15
CDR3 protein: CATSRDIDYNSPLHF
CDR3 DNA: TGTGCCACCAGCAGAGATATAGATTATAATTCACCCCTCCACTTT

D gene: TRBD1
clone size: once
J gene: TRBJ2-7
V gene: TRBV15
CDR3 protein: CATSSAGGLYEQYF
CDR3 DNA: TGTGCCACCAGCAGTGCAGGGGGTCTCTACGAGCAGTACTTC

D gene: NA
clone size: few
J gene: TRBJ1-2
V gene: TRBV19
CDR3 protein: CASSIGDGYTF
CDR3 DNA: TGTGCCAGTAGTATCGGGGATGGCTACACCTTC

D gene: TRBD1
clone size: NA
J gene: TRBJ2-1
V gene: TRBV7-9
CDR3 protein: CASSSGRGTGGNNEQFF
CDR3 DNA: TGTGCCAGCAGCTCCGGGCGAGGGACAGGGGGGAACAATGAGCAGTTCTTC

D gene: NA
clone size: NA
J gene: TRBJ1-4
V gene: TRBV18
CDR3 protein: CASSPIGQLEKLFF
CDR3 DNA: TGTGCCAGCTCACCAATAGGACAGCTTGAAAAACTGTTTTTT

D gene: NA
clone size: once
J gene: TRBJ2-1
V gene: TRBV7-9
CDR3 protein: CASSLAGTDNEQFF
CDR3 DNA: TGTGCCAGCAGCTTAGCGGGCACCGACAATGAGCAGTTCTTC

D gene: NA
clone size: NA
J gene: TRBJ1-5
V gene: TRBV9
CDR3 protein: CASSGRQESNQPQHF
CDR3 DNA: TGTGCCAGCAGCGGACGACAGGAGTCCAATCAGCCCCAGCATTTT

D gene: NA
clone size: NA
J gene: TRBJ2-5
V gene: TRBV3-1/TRBV3-2
CDR3 protein: CASSQEGPATRGPGAQYF
CDR3 DNA: TGTGCCAGCAGCCAAGAGGGGCCCGCTACTCGAGGCCCTGGGGCCCAGTACTTC

D gene: TRBD1
clone size: NA
J gene: TRBJ2-3
V gene: TRBV6-1
CDR3 protein: CASSDRDRYTDTQYF
CDR3 DNA: TGTGCCAGCAGTGACCGGGACAGGTACACAGATACGCAGTATTTT

D gene: NA
clone size: NA
J gene: TRBJ1-2
V gene: TRBV7-2
CDR3 protein: CASSLDLGAPRGYTF
CDR3 DNA: TGTGCCAGCAGCTTAGATCTGGGGGCGCCTCGTGGCTACACCTTC

D gene: TRBD1
clone size: NA
J gene: TRBJ1-2
V gene: TRBV27
CDR3 protein: CASSPRLQGAYGYTF
CDR3 DNA: TGTGCCAGCAGTCCCCGACTACAGGGGGCTTATGGCTACACCTTC

D gene: TRBD2
clone size: NA
J gene: TRBJ2-3
V gene: TRBV27
CDR3 protein: CASSRSRLAARDTQYF
CDR3 DNA: TGTGCCAGCAGTAGATCCAGACTAGCGGCGCGGGATACGCAGTATTTT

D gene: NA
clone size: NA
J gene: TRBJ1-1
V gene: TRBV10-1
CDR3 protein: CASSERETNTEAFF
CDR3 DNA: TGCGCCAGCAGTGAGAGGGAGACGAACACTGAAGCTTTCTTT

D gene: NA
clone size: NA
J gene: TRBJ2-3
V gene: TRBV3-1/TRBV3-2
CDR3 protein: CASSQTTFTDTQYF
CDR3 DNA: TGTGCCAGCAGCCAAACTACCTTCACAGATACGCAGTATTTT

D gene: TRBD2
clone size: NA
J gene: TRBJ2-7
V gene: TRBV7-8
CDR3 protein: CASSLALAGGPTPYEQYF
CDR3 DNA: TGTGCCAGCAGCTTAGCCCTAGCGGGGGGCCCTACGCCCTACGAGCAGTACTTC

D gene: TRBD1
clone size: NA
J gene: TRBJ1-6
V gene: TRBV27
CDR3 protein: CASSPHGQDNSPLHF
CDR3 DNA: TGTGCCAGCAGCCCACACGGACAGGACAATTCACCCCTCCACTTT

D gene: TRBD1
clone size: once
J gene: TRBJ2-6
V gene: TRBV27
CDR3 protein: CASSLRRQGGFSGANVLTF
CDR3 DNA: TGTGCCAGCAGCCTTCGTAGACAGGGGGGTTTCTCTGGGGCCAACGTCCTGACTTTC

D gene: NA
clone size: NA
J gene: TRBJ1-5
V gene: TRBV10-3
CDR3 protein: CAISGRGSNQPQHF
CDR3 DNA: TGTGCCATCAGTGGCAGGGGAAGCAATCAGCCCCAGCATTTT

D gene: TRBD2
clone size: NA
J gene: TRBJ2-1
V gene: TRBV5-3
CDR3 protein: CARSLVLAGVNEQFF
CDR3 DNA: TGTGCCAGAAGCTTGGTGTTAGCGGGAGTAAATGAGCAGTTCTTC

D gene: NA
clone size: NA
J gene: TRBJ2-7
V gene: TRBV20-1
CDR3 protein: CLGDGYEQYF
CDR3 DNA: TGCCTAGGTGATGGATACGAGCAGTACTTC

D gene: TRBD2
clone size: NA
J gene: TRBJ2-1
V gene: TRBV10-3
CDR3 protein: CAISDLAGGPREQFF
CDR3 DNA: TGTGCCATCAGTGATCTAGCGGGAGGGCCCCGGGAGCAGTTCTTC

D gene: TRBD1
clone size: NA
J gene: TRBJ2-3
V gene: TRBV5-1
CDR3 protein: CASSPGTGSTDTQYF
CDR3 DNA: TGCGCCAGCAGCCCCGGGACAGGGAGTACAGATACGCAGTATTTT

D gene: TRBD1
clone size: NA
J gene: TRBJ1-3
V gene: TRBV19
CDR3 protein: CASIGQASSGNTIYF
CDR3 DNA: TGTGCCAGTATAGGACAGGCGAGCTCTGGAAACACCATATATTTT

D gene: TRBD1
clone size: NA
J gene: TRBJ2-7
V gene: TRBV4-1
CDR3 protein: CASSQVGTGDLEQYF
CDR3 DNA: TGCGCCAGCAGCCAAGTTGGGACAGGGGATCTCGAGCAGTACTTC

D gene: TRBD1
clone size: NA
J gene: TRBJ2-7
V gene: TRBV5-6
CDR3 protein: CASSQGQTYEQYF
CDR3 DNA: TGTGCCAGCAGCCAGGGACAGACCTACGAGCAGTACTTC

D gene: NA
clone size: once
J gene: TRBJ1-6
V gene: TRBV5-1
CDR3 protein: CASSLSSLKHSPLHF
CDR3 DNA: TGCGCCAGCAGCTTGTCTTCCCTAAAGCATTCACCCCTCCACTTT

D gene: TRBD1
clone size: NA
J gene: TRBJ1-2
V gene: TRBV27
CDR3 protein: CASSLGTGSNYGYTF
CDR3 DNA: TGTGCCAGCAGTTTAGGGACAGGGTCTAACTATGGCTACACCTTC

D gene: NA
clone size: once
J gene: TRBJ1-4
V gene: TRBV19
CDR3 protein: CASTRQATNEKLFF
CDR3 DNA: TGTGCCAGTACTAGACAGGCAACTAATGAAAAACTGTTTTTT

D gene: TRBD1
clone size: NA
J gene: TRBJ1-4
V gene: TRBV4-1
CDR3 protein: CASSQETDRGLLNEKLFF
CDR3 DNA: TGCGCCAGCAGCCAAGAAACTGACAGGGGGCTCCTTAATGAAAAACTGTTTTTT

D gene: NA
clone size: NA
J gene: TRBJ1-1
V gene: TRBV12-3/TRBV12-4
CDR3 protein: CASSSGVYEAFF
CDR3 DNA: TGTGCCAGCAGTTCGGGGGTTTACGAAGCTTTCTTT

D gene: NA
clone size: NA
J gene: TRBJ2-2
V gene: TRBV7-8
CDR3 protein: CASSLGVASFTGELFF
CDR3 DNA: TGTGCCAGCAGCTTAGGCGTAGCGTCGTTCACCGGGGAGCTGTTTTTT

D gene: NA
clone size: once
J gene: TRBJ2-5
V gene: TRBV15
CDR3 protein: CATSWATGQETQYF
CDR3 DNA: TGTGCCACCAGTTGGGCCACAGGACAAGAGACCCAGTACTTC

D gene: NA
clone size: NA
J gene: TRBJ1-5
V gene: TRBV5-5
CDR3 protein: CASSSSGFPGQPQHF
CDR3 DNA: TGTGCCAGCAGCTCCTCCGGGTTCCCGGGACAGCCCCAGCATTTT

D gene: TRBD2
clone size: NA
J gene: TRBJ2-1
V gene: TRBV4-1
CDR3 protein: CASSHPSGNNEQFF
CDR3 DNA: TGCGCCAGCAGCCACCCTAGCGGGAACAATGAGCAGTTCTTC

D gene: NA
clone size: NA
J gene: TRBJ1-2
V gene: TRBV12-5
CDR3 protein: CASGLVLVWSGGNYGYTF
CDR3 DNA: TGTGCTAGTGGTTTGGTACTGGTATGGTCCGGGGGTAACTATGGCTACACCTTC

D gene: NA
clone size: NA
J gene: TRBJ1-3
V gene: TRBV3-1/TRBV3-2
CDR3 protein: CASSQGGTRLSGNTIYF
CDR3 DNA: TGTGCCAGCAGCCAAGGGGGGACTCGTCTCTCTGGAAACACCATATATTTT

D gene: NA
clone size: few
J gene: TRBJ1-5
V gene: TRBV19
CDR3 protein: CASSIDRGAGNQPQHF
CDR3 DNA: TGTGCCAGTAGTATAGATCGCGGGGCGGGCAATCAGCCCCAGCATTTT

D gene: TRBD2
clone size: NA
J gene: TRBJ2-1
V gene: TRBV11-2
CDR3 protein: CASRPPGGGALEQFF
CDR3 DNA: TGTGCCAGCAGACCCCCTGGCGGGGGGGCCTTAGAGCAGTTCTTC

D gene: TRBD2
clone size: NA
J gene: TRBJ2-5
V gene: TRBV7-2
CDR3 protein: CASSLARLAGLETQYF
CDR3 DNA: TGTGCCAGCAGCTTAGCCAGACTAGCGGGACTAGAGACCCAGTACTTC

D gene: TRBD2
clone size: NA
J gene: TRBJ2-7
V gene: TRBV2
CDR3 protein: CASSEALGTSGSHEQYF
CDR3 DNA: TGTGCCAGCAGTGAAGCGCTTGGGACTAGCGGGAGCCACGAGCAGTACTTC

D gene: NA
clone size: NA
J gene: TRBJ1-1
V gene: TRBV30
CDR3 protein: CAWSTYAAFF
CDR3 DNA: TGTGCCTGGAGTACCTATGCGGCTTTCTTT

D gene: NA
clone size: NA
J gene: TRBJ1-1
V gene: TRBV10-3
CDR3 protein: CAISESSVATGGKVTAFF
CDR3 DNA: TGTGCCATCAGTGAGTCGAGTGTCGCCACGGGGGGTAAGGTTACAGCTTTCTTT

D gene: TRBD1
clone size: NA
J gene: TRBJ1-1
V gene: TRBV5-1
CDR3 protein: CASSPRTGGAGSEAFF
CDR3 DNA: TGCGCCAGCAGCCCTAGGACAGGGGGCGCGGGTTCTGAAGCTTTCTTT